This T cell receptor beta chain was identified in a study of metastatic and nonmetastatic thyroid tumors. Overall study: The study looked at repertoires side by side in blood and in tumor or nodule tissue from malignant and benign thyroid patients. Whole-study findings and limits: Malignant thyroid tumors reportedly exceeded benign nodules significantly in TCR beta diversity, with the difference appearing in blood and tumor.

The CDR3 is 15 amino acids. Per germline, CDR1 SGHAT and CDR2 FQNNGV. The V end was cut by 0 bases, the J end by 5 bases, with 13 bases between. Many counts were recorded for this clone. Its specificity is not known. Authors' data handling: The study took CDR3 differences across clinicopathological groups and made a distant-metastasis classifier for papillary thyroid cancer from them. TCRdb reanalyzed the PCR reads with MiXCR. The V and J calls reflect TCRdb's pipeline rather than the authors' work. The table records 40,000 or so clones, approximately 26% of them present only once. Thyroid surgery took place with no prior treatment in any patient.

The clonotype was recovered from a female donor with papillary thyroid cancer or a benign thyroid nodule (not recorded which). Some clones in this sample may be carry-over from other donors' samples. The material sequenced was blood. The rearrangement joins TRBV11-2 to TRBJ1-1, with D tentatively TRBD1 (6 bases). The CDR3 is CASSLDQAGVTEAFF. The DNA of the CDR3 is TGTGCCAGCAGCTTAGATCAAGCAGGGGTAACTGAAGCTTTCTTT.